Below are 31 T cell receptor beta chains sequenced from a single sample in a study of T cell responses to AZD1222 COVID-19 vaccine (dated by TCRdb to the early 2020s). What the time point label conveys for this sample: about 28 days (+/-7) after the second vaccine dose. Libraries were constructed by the immunoSEQ multiplex PCR assay. TCRdb mirrors the immuneACCESS table, restricted to in-frame sequences. Some clones are absent from its copies; in checked studies, under half trace to an unresolved V gene, and the reason for the others is unknown. In all, the sample holds about 93,000 clones, and over 75% of those were seen once. The ten top clones hold 2.5% of the sample. Here the sequenced sample was peripheral blood, taken 28 days after the second AZD1222 dose. Receptors were obtained from an adult who received the AZD1222 COVID-19 vaccine.

The V and J genes are TRBV12-3 or TRBV12-4 and TRBJ1-1; D may be TRBD1 (6 bases). CDR3 length equals 11 residues. V was pared by 6 bases and J by 10 bases, with 12 bases between. The CDR3 nucleotides are TGTGCCAGCAGAACAGGGTATGTAGCTTTCTTT. This gives the protein CASRTGYVAFF.

The V and J genes are TRBV7-2 and TRBJ2-2; no reliable D call. The germline CDR1 and CDR2 sequences are SGHTA and FQGNSA. This CDR3 is built from 16 residues. With 5 bases removed from V and 0 bases from J, the gap between germline ends came to 13 bases. The CDR3 DNA sequence: TGTGCCAGCAGCCCTGCGAATCAACCGAACACCGGGGAGCTGTTTTTT. Translating it yields CASSPANQPNTGELFF. The full variable domain, its missing parts supplied by reference TRBV7-2 and TRBJ2-2, is GAGVSQSPSNKVTEKGKDVELRCDPISGHTALYWYRQSLGQGLEFLIYFQGNSAPDKSGLPSDRFSAERTGGSVSTLTIQRTQQEDSAVYLCASSPANQPNTGELFFGEGSRLTVL.

This sequence joins TRBV7-9 and TRBJ2-1, with TRBD2 identical over 9 bases. The CDR3 length is 17 residues. Germline trimming cut 1 base from V and 8 bases from J; bases unmatched to any gene: 12. The germline gives CDR1 SEHNR, CDR2 FQNEAQ (reference sequence). The DNA of the CDR3 is TGTGCCAGCAGCTTAGTGATAAGCGGGGGGCGAATCGATGAGCAGTTCTTC. This translates into CASSLVISGGRIDEQFF.

This chain connects TRBV7-8 to TRBJ2-7, with TRBD1 matching 9 bases. This CDR3 comprises 13 residues. The ends lost 4 bases at V and 6 bases at J; junction bases unmatched: 4. In germline, CDR1 is SGHVS, CDR2 FQNEAQ. CDR3 nucleotide sequence: TGTGCCAGCAGCTCCACAGGGGGCTTCGAGCAGTACTTC. Residues: CASSSTGGFEQYF.

The genes are TRBV9 and TRBJ1-2; D perhaps matches TRBD1 (6 bases). Germline-derived CDR1 and CDR2 are SGDLS and YYNGEE. The CDR3 has 13 amino acids. V lost 3 bases to trimming and J lost 4 bases, with 10 bases between them. The CDR3 sequence is CASSEGGSYGYTF. CDR3 in DNA: TGTGCCAGCAGCGAAGGGGGTAGCTATGGCTACACCTTC.

Here the CDR3 DNA reads TGCGCCAGCAGCTGGGAGTGGGGCGCCTCCTACAATGAGCAGTTCTTC. Encoded protein: CASSWEWGASYNEQFF. The J gene is TRBJ2-1, the V gene TRBV5-1, with D perhaps given as TRBD1 or TRBD2 (5 bases each). V was pared by 3 bases and J by 0 bases, with 13 bases between. Germline V CDR1 and CDR2: SGHRS, YFSETQ. The CDR3 spans 16 residues.

The gene calls are TRBV12-3 or TRBV12-4 and TRBJ1-5, with D possibly TRBD1 on 5 matching bases. The CDR3 totals 13 residues. V was pared by 3 bases and J by 6 bases, with 9 bases between. The CDR3 DNA is TGTGCCAGCAGTTTTGAGGGGAGTCAGCCCCAGCATTTT. Its protein is CASSFEGSQPQHF.

The chain uses TRBV2 and TRBJ2-7, with D unclear. There are 11 residues in the CDR3. V was cut by 8 bases and J by 0 bases, with 5 bases left in between. CDR1 SNHLY and CDR2 FYNNEI come from the germline V gene. As DNA, the CDR3 is TGTGCCAGCTCATACTCCTACGAGCAGTACTTC. Translation: CASSYSYEQYF.

The chain couples TRBV19 to TRBJ1-5, with 7 bases aligning to TRBD1. This CDR3 region has 14 residues. After removal of 8 bases from V and 5 bases from J, the junction contained 9 bases not matched to a gene. Looked up from germline, CDR1 is LNHDA and CDR2 is SQIVND (reference sequence). CDR3 in DNA: TGTGCCAGTCACTCAGGACAGGCGTATCAGCCCCAGCATTTT. Protein: CASHSGQAYQPQHF.

The chain employs TRBV21-1 and TRBJ2-2; no check of the table's D call, TRBD2, against the DNA was made. TRBV21-1 represents a pseudogene. This CDR3 region has 16 residues. The CDR3 loop is CASEGREAPNTGELFF. CDR3 coding DNA: TGTGCCAGCGAAGGGAGGGAGGCACCGAACACCGGGGAGCTGTTTTTT.

The V and J genes are TRBV5-4 and TRBJ2-3; no clear D gene. CDR1 is SGHNT, CDR2 YYREEE, per germline (reference sequence). Trimming cost V 2 bases and J 0 bases, with 7 bases left between them. The CDR3 runs 14 residues. CDR3 sequence: CASSLHTSTDTQYF. As DNA, the CDR3 is TGTGCCAGCAGCTTACATACTAGCACAGATACGCAGTATTTT. Full variable domain (remainder filled in from reference TRBV5-4 and TRBJ2-3): ETGVTQSPTHLIKTRGQQVTLRCSSQSGHNTVSWYQQALGQGPQFIFQYYREEENGRGNFPPRFSGLQFPNYSSELNVNALELDDSALYLCASSLHTSTDTQYFGPGTRLTVL.

J is TRBJ2-5 and V is TRBV4-2; the D is unclear. Germline V gene data show CDR1 as LGHNA and CDR2 as YNFKEQ. V lost 0 bases and J 9 bases, leaving 14 bases between the germline ends. CDR3 length: 14 residues. The DNA of the CDR3 is TGTGCCAGCAGCCAAGATCTCCTCAGCTGGGCCCAGTACTTC. As protein: CASSQDLLSWAQYF.

This chain joins TRBV2 and TRBJ1-1; D perhaps matches TRBD1 (6 bases). V shed 1 base and J shed 1 base, with 13 bases lying between them. The CDR3 spans 16 residues. Germline CDR1 and CDR2: SNHLY and FYNNEI. Written as DNA, the CDR3 is TGTGCCAGCAGTGAAGACCCCGTAGGGGGGAACACTGAAGCTTTCTTT. Its protein product is CASSEDPVGGNTEAFF.

CDR3 sequence: CASSFPGASYEQYF. The DNA for the CDR3 is TGTGCCAGCAGTTTCCCGGGGGCTTCCTACGAGCAGTACTTC. The J gene is TRBJ2-7, the V gene TRBV27; TRBD1 or TRBD2 may be the D gene (6 bases each). This CDR3 has 14 amino acids. With 3 bases removed from V and 1 base from J, the gap between germline ends came to 10 bases. Per germline, CDR1 MNHEY and CDR2 SMNVEV (reference sequence).

V and J are TRBV5-1 and TRBJ2-7; D remains ambiguous. Germline V CDR1 and CDR2: SGHRS, YFSETQ. The CDR3 consists of 15 residues. Trimming shortened V by 0 bases and J by 4 bases, and 14 bases separated the two germline ends. The CDR3 sequence is CASSLESSRAYEQYF. For the CDR3, the DNA is TGCGCCAGCAGCTTGGAGTCCTCAAGGGCGTACGAGCAGTACTTC.

The chain uses TRBV6-6 and TRBJ1-2; D not resolved. CDR3 length equals 14 residues. Germline V lookup: CDR1 MNHNY, CDR2 SVGAGI (reference sequence). V was clipped by 0 bases and J by 1 base, with 6 bases between them. CDR3: CASSYSGGNYGYTF. DNA for the CDR3: TGTGCCAGCAGTTACTCGGGCGGTAACTATGGCTACACCTTC.

The V and J genes are TRBV21-1 and TRBJ1-1. TRBV21-1 is noted as a pseudogene. The CDR3 length is 18 residues. CDR3 DNA sequence: TGTGCCAGCAGCAAGGAAAGGTGGGGTCATGGAATGAACACTGAAGCTTTCTTT. This codes for CASSKERWGHGMNTEAFF.

The chain's CDR3 is CASSVATGQGEKLFF. In DNA, the CDR3 is TGTGCCAGCAGCGTAGCGACAGGGCAAGGGGAAAAACTGTTTTTT. V usage is TRBV9 and J usage is TRBJ1-4; 7 bases align to TRBD1. The germline V gene has CDR1 SGDLS and CDR2 YYNGEE. V shed 0 bases and J 8 bases; nucleotides not matched to a gene: 7. There are 15 residues in the CDR3.

This chain joins TRBV21-1 and TRBJ2-5. TRBV21-1 is a documented pseudogene. CDR3 length: 11 amino acids. CDR3 loop: CASSKWRTQYF. The CDR3 DNA sequence: TGTGCCAGCAGCAAATGGCGGACCCAGTACTTC.

The chain combines TRBV9 with TRBJ2-7; TRBD2 matches 10 bases. This CDR3 is 15 amino acids long. V lost 2 bases to trimming and J lost 4 bases; unmatched junction nucleotides: 6. The germline V gene encodes CDR1 SGDLS and CDR2 YYNGEE. The CDR3 here is CASSVPGTSVYEQYF. CDR3 bases: TGTGCCAGCAGCGTGCCCGGGACTAGCGTTTACGAGCAGTACTTC.

The V call is TRBV24-1, the J call TRBJ1-1; no clear D gene. With 5 bases removed from V and 8 bases from J, the gap between germline ends came to 17 bases. The germline V gene has CDR1 KGHDR and CDR2 SFDVKD. The CDR3 sequence is 14 residues long. Here the CDR3 reads CATSGPPSPLEAFF. The DNA for the CDR3 is TGTGCCACCAGTGGGCCCCCCTCCCCGCTAGAAGCTTTCTTT.

This clone was detected only a few times. The V and J genes are TRBV14 and TRBJ2-7; D is perhaps TRBD1 (6 bases). The germline V gene encodes CDR1 SGHDN and CDR2 FVKESK. The CDR3 covers 14 residues. V gave up 3 bases and J gave up 5 bases, with 14 bases separating them. As DNA, the CDR3 is TGTGCCAGCAGCCACGTGAACAGGGCCCACGAGCAGTACTTC. It is translated as CASSHVNRAHEQYF.

This clone has only a few counts. This chain joins TRBV6-6 and TRBJ1-6, with D possibly TRBD1 on 6 matching bases. Per the germline V gene, CDR1 is MNHNY and CDR2 is SVGAGI (reference sequence). This CDR3 contains 14 residues. Trimming cost V 5 bases and J 7 bases, with 12 bases left between them. The CDR3, as DNA: TGTGCCAGCAGTCAACCCGGGACAAATTCACCCCTCCACTTT. Its protein product is CASSQPGTNSPLHF.

The chain joins TRBV4-1 to TRBJ2-5, with D perhaps TRBD2 (5 bases). Germline values: CDR1 MGHRA, CDR2 YSYEKL. The CDR3 is 17 amino acids. The V gene lost 0 bases and the J gene lost 1 base, with 15 bases spanning the gap. CDR3 sequence: CASSQDPLGWGQETQYF. The CDR3 nucleotides read TGCGCCAGCAGCCAAGACCCACTAGGTTGGGGCCAAGAGACCCAGTACTTC.

This chain connects TRBV5-1 to TRBJ1-1; 8 bases align to TRBD1. The CDR3 length is 15 residues. V gave up 4 bases and J gave up 0 bases; unmatched junction bases: 5. Germline V lookup: CDR1 SGHRS, CDR2 YFSETQ. The CDR3 spells CASSLRTGLNTEAFF. CDR3 DNA sequence: TGCGCCAGCAGCCTACGGACAGGGCTGAACACTGAAGCTTTCTTT.

The rearrangement links TRBV30 to TRBJ1-6, with a possible D match to TRBD1 (5 bases). The germline V and J ends were trimmed by 2 bases and 10 bases, with 15 bases remaining between them. The germline V gene encodes CDR1 GTSNPN and CDR2 SVGIG (reference sequence). The CDR3 totals 14 residues. CDR3 sequence (DNA): TGTGCCTGGAGTCTGGACATAAGCAGCTCACCCCTCCACTTT. The encoded protein is CAWSLDISSSPLHF.

This chain links TRBV19 with TRBJ2-1; D possibly matches TRBD1 or TRBD2 (5 bases each). The ends were cut back, 2 bases at V and 5 bases at J, with 16 bases in the middle. Germline CDR1 LNHDA, CDR2 SQIVND (reference sequence). The CDR3 runs to 16 residues. CDR3: CASSITDVGTHNEQFF. CDR3 coding DNA: TGTGCCAGTAGTATAACAGATGTAGGGACCCACAATGAGCAGTTCTTC.

The chain couples TRBV5-1 to TRBJ2-5; D remains ambiguous. Germline V gives CDR1 SGHRS, CDR2 YFSETQ. With 0 bases removed from V and 4 bases from J, the gap between germline ends came to 4 bases. This CDR3 has 12 amino acids. The CDR3 coding sequence is TGCGCCAGCAGCTTGGACGGAGAGACCCAGTACTTC. This encodes CASSLDGETQYF.

This rearrangement joins TRBV12-3 or TRBV12-4 to TRBJ2-7; TRBD2 matches 7 bases. This CDR3 is 12 amino acids long. V gave up 8 bases and J gave up 6 bases; unmatched junction bases: 7. Here the CDR3 reads CASWGGSGEQYF. For the CDR3, the DNA is TGTGCCAGCTGGGGGGGTTCCGGCGAGCAGTACTTC.

The gene calls are TRBV5-8 and TRBJ2-1; no firm D call. This CDR3 is built from 18 residues. Germline V gene data show CDR1 as SGHTS and CDR2 as YDEGEE. V was shortened by 0 bases and J by 6 bases, with 22 bases between the two germline ends. CDR3 coding DNA: TGTGCCAGCAGCTTGGCCTGGTCGTCCGCTCTCCTTGGCAATGAGCAGTTCTTC. It codes for CASSLAWSSALLGNEQFF. Full variable domain (remainder filled in from reference TRBV5-8 and TRBJ2-1): EAGVTQSPTHLIKTRGQQATLRCSPISGHTSVYWYQQALGLGLQFLLWYDEGEERNRGNFPPRFSGRQFPNYSSELNVNALELEDSALYLCASSLAWSSALLGNEQFFGPGTRLTVL.

In its sample, this clone was seen once. V gene TRBV7-9 combines with J gene TRBJ1-1; D is ambiguous. Per the germline V gene, CDR1 is SEHNR and CDR2 is FQNEAQ (reference sequence). The CDR3 runs 11 residues. Trimming stripped 1 base from V and 5 bases from J, with 2 bases between. The CDR3 region is CASSLETEAFF. CDR3 coding DNA: TGTGCCAGCAGCTTAGAAACTGAAGCTTTCTTT.